This TCR beta chain was recorded in a study of OX40 agonist ivuxolimab in advanced cancers. The wider study: The dose-escalation cohort was roughly 84% male, with a mean age of about 58 years, ranging roughly 20 to 90. Three patients showed partial responses: one hepatocellular carcinoma and two cutaneous melanoma cases.

Only in-frame clones appear in the TCRdb table, and some are missing; sequencing was by immunoSEQ multiplex PCR. The sample holds 65,000 to 90,000 clones, 88% seen once. V gave up 6 bases and J gave up 5 bases, with 10 bases separating them. The V gene's germline CDR1 is SNHLY and CDR2 FYNNEI. The CDR3 extends over 12 amino acids. The sequence was collected from an adult with an advanced solid tumor such as melanoma, head and neck, liver or kidney cancer. This chain links TRBV2 with TRBJ2-5; TRBD1 might be the D (6 bases). Sequences were derived from CD4+ or CD8+ T cells sorted from blood, sampled in a trial of the OX40 agonist ivuxolimab. The CDR3 spells CASRPQGETQYF. CDR3 coding DNA: TGTGCCAGCAGGCCCCAGGGGGAGACCCAGTACTTC.